This T cell receptor (beta chain) derives from a study of human T cells and chemical hapten exposure. Overall study: Each week of the approximately 25-week study, patients had diphenylcyclopropenone applied to the scalp.

Study observations and caveats: The presence of alopecia in the donors means their immune response may differ from healthy people's.

This clonotype has ten or more counts. Its cognate antigen is unknown. Trimming left V 0 bases short and J 1 base short, with 5 bases between. Germline V CDR1 and CDR2: LGHNA, YSLEER. The CDR3 sequence is 14 residues long. In the original analysis: The number of TCRs in each sample had a median of approximately 93,000 and spanned about 23,224 to 690,600. TCRdb used MiXCR to reprocess the RACE reads, holding one entry per CDR3 protein. For this entry, the V and J calls and clone size follow TCRdb and not the study's own pipeline. The sample shows about 48,000 distinct CDR3 sequences, approximately 9.9% of them seen only once. Time point given: patch test 3, about 24 weeks after DPC sensitization. As to treatment: therapeutic diphenylcyclopropenone sensitization with weekly scalp DPC.

This TCR derives from a middle-aged woman with alopecia areata. Some clones in this sample may be carry-over from other donors' samples. The sample in question was whole blood, obtained in connection with sensitization to the hapten diphenylcyclopropenone (DPC). The chain joins TRBV4-3 to TRBJ2-3; no firm D call. CDR3 loop: CASSQDRGTDTQYF. The DNA for the CDR3 is TGCGCCAGCAGCCAAGATAGGGGCACAGATACGCAGTATTTT.